The 27 T cell receptor beta chains below were found in one sample sequenced in a study of chronic HIV infection and antiretroviral therapy. Using its own MiXCR run on the 5' RACE reads, TCRdb lists one record per CDR3 protein. The top ten hold under 3% of the sample, which has around 31,000 distinct CDR3 sequences, under 9.5% seen once. The specimen sequenced was peripheral blood. These TCRs come from an adult who had HIV and had not received antiretroviral therapy, or was an uninfected healthy control (not recorded which).

This clonotype was recorded at least ten times. The chain recombines TRBV3-1 with TRBJ1-5; D is uncertain. Per the germline V gene, CDR1 is LGHDT and CDR2 is YNNKEL (reference sequence). Trimming left V 1 base short and J 0 bases short, with 7 bases between. The CDR3 contains 15 residues. The CDR3 DNA sequence: TGTGCCAGCAGCCAAGGAGGGTATAGCAATCAGCCCCAGCATTTT. Translating gives CASSQGGYSNQPQHF. Full variable domain (missing parts from reference TRBV3-1 and TRBJ1-5): DTAVSQTPKYLVTQMGNDKSIKCEQNLGHDTMYWYKQDSKKFLKIMFSYNNKELIINETVPNRFSPKSPDKAHLNLHINSLELGDSAVYFCASSQGGYSNQPQHFGDGTRLSIL.

This clonotype was seen at least ten times. This rearrangement joins TRBV6-2 or TRBV6-3 to TRBJ2-5; D possibly matches TRBD1 or TRBD2 (5 bases each). The V and J ends lost 6 bases and 10 bases respectively, with 24 bases between them. The germline gives CDR1 MNHEY, CDR2 SVGEGT. CDR3 size: 15 residues. CDR3 region: CASSPSHRSREGQYF. CDR3 nucleotides: TGTGCCAGCAGCCCTTCTCACAGGTCCCGGGAAGGCCAGTACTTC.

V usage is TRBV18 and J usage is TRBJ1-2; TRBD1 aligns across 10 bases. The germline CDR1 and CDR2 sequences are KGHSH and LQKENI. The CDR3 is 17 amino acids. V shed 3 bases and J 1 base; nucleotides not matched to a gene: 8. CDR3 sequence: CASSPSLGTGDNYGYTF. The CDR3 bases are TGTGCCAGCTCACCTTCGCTCGGGACAGGGGATAACTATGGCTACACCTTC.

This clonotype was detected ten times or more. V gene TRBV7-8 combines with J gene TRBJ1-4; TRBD1 matches 9 bases. V was clipped by 6 bases and J by 9 bases; unmatched bases: 8. This CDR3 comprises 14 residues. Germline V gene sequence: CDR1 SGHVS, CDR2 FQNEAQ. CDR3 amino acids: CASRGDRDSKKLFF. CDR3 nucleotide sequence: TGTGCCAGCAGAGGGGACAGGGACTCGAAAAAACTGTTTTTT.

The chain is built from TRBV7-9 and TRBJ2-2; D gene uncertain. This CDR3 region has 11 residues. CDR1 and CDR2 from the germline V gene are SEHNR and FQNEAQ (reference sequence). V was shortened by 10 bases and J by 6 bases, with 9 bases between the two germline ends. The CDR3 loop is CATPPSGELFF. The CDR3 nucleotides are TGTGCCACTCCCCCGTCCGGGGAGCTGTTTTTT.

This clonotype was seen ten or more times. The CDR3 coding sequence is TGTGCCAGCAGTTTATCGCTCGATGAGCAGTTCTTC. This codes for CASSLSLDEQFF. The gene calls are TRBV27 and TRBJ2-1; D remains ambiguous. The CDR3 totals 12 residues. Per germline, CDR1 MNHEY and CDR2 SMNVEV (reference sequence). Trimming removed 0 bases at V and 8 bases at J, with 5 bases between.

The V call is TRBV2, the J call TRBJ1-5, with 7 bases matching TRBD1. Per the germline V gene, CDR1 is SNHLY and CDR2 is FYNNEI. The ends lost 6 bases at V and 6 bases at J; junction bases unmatched: 14. The CDR3 has 16 amino acids. CDR3 bases: TGTGCCAGCAGCCAGTTTCAGACAGGGAACGGTCAGCCCCAGCATTTT. Amino acids: CASSQFQTGNGQPQHF.

V gene TRBV2 combines with J gene TRBJ1-1; D remains unclear. This CDR3 is 13 amino acids long. V was pared by 3 bases and J by 1 base, with 6 bases between. Germline assignment: CDR1 SNHLY and CDR2 FYNNEI. CDR3 protein: CASSDRENTEAFF. The CDR3, as DNA: TGTGCCAGCAGTGATCGGGAGAACACTGAAGCTTTCTTT.

The genes are TRBV4-3 and TRBJ2-1; TRBD2 agrees at 12 bases. This CDR3 has 16 amino acids. Looked up from germline, CDR1 is LGHNA and CDR2 is YSLEER. V gave up 0 bases and J gave up 6 bases; unmatched junction bases: 3. The CDR3 here is CASSQDASGGANEQFF. The CDR3 region has the DNA TGCGCCAGCAGCCAAGATGCTAGCGGGGGGGCCAATGAGCAGTTCTTC.

The chain uses TRBV7-9 and TRBJ2-3, with TRBD2 matching over 8 bases. The length of the CDR3 is 16 residues. Per the germline V gene, CDR1 is SEHNR and CDR2 is FQNEAQ (reference sequence). The ends lost 4 bases at V and 2 bases at J; junction bases unmatched: 8. Here the CDR3 reads CASSSPLREDTDTQYF. CDR3 DNA: TGTGCCAGCAGCTCCCCCCTGCGGGAGGACACAGATACGCAGTATTTT.

Ten or more counts support this clonotype. The CDR3 sequence: CSARTSGRANVPPDTQYF. CDR3 coding DNA: TGCAGTGCTAGAACTAGCGGGAGGGCGAACGTCCCCCCAGATACGCAGTATTTT. The chain carries TRBV20-1 and TRBJ2-3; 13 positions match TRBD2. The CDR3 is made up of 18 amino acids. The germline V gene encodes CDR1 DFQATT and CDR2 SNEGSKA (reference sequence). Losses at the gene ends were 2 bases for V and 4 bases for J; bases not matched to a gene: 12.

This clonotype has just a few counts. This chain connects TRBV23-1 to TRBJ2-1, with TRBD1 matching 7 bases. TRBV23-1 is filed as an ORF, its function uncertain. This CDR3 comprises 18 residues. V was pared by 4 bases and J by 7 bases, with 19 bases of the junction left unmatched. CDR3 protein: CASSRLQGLLYSANEQFF. CDR3 DNA: TGCGCCAGCAGTCGTTTACAGGGGCTTTTATATTCGGCGAATGAGCAGTTCTTC.

A note on this clonotype: A much bigger clone sits one base away, suggesting this may be a read error. This chain connects TRBV20-1 to TRBJ2-3, with 9 bases fitting TRBD2. Germline CDR1 is DFQATT and CDR2 is SNEGSKA (reference sequence). This CDR3 has 14 residues. Trimming removed 3 bases from V and 10 bases from J; junction bases left unmatched: 11. CDR3 coding DNA: TGCAGTGCTAGTCGGGCGGGGGGGGCAGGTTCGCAGTATTTT. It specifies CSASRAGGAGSQYF.

V is TRBV10-3 and J is TRBJ1-2; D is undetermined. The CDR3 is 9 residues long. V was cut by 10 bases and J by 6 bases, with 6 bases left in between. CDR1 is ENHRY and CDR2 is SYGVKD in the germline V gene. CDR3 sequence (DNA): TGTGCCACCGGGGATGGCTACACCTTC. Translated: CATGDGYTF.

This clonotype came up many times. The rearrangement links TRBV29-1 to TRBJ2-4; perhaps TRBD1 as D (7 bases). Germline CDR1 SQVTM, CDR2 ANQGSEA. Trimming removed 2 bases at V and 3 bases at J, with 8 bases between. The CDR3 totals 13 residues. CDR3 in amino acids: CSVEQGGKNIQYF. CDR3 nucleotides: TGCAGCGTTGAACAGGGGGGCAAAAACATTCAGTACTTC.

This clonotype was detected many times. The chain is built from TRBV5-1 and TRBJ2-6, with D perhaps being TRBD1 or TRBD2 (5 bases each). The CDR3 consists of 17 residues. Germline V gives CDR1 SGHRS, CDR2 YFSETQ. V lost 4 bases and J lost 0, with 14 bases in between. CDR3 nucleotide sequence: TGCGCCAGCAGCAACCTAGGGACGAGCTCTGGGGCCAACGTCCTGACTTTC. As protein: CASSNLGTSSGANVLTF.

In this sample, this clonotype turned up a few times. This chain uses TRBV15 with TRBJ2-7; 7 bases match TRBD2. Germline CDR1 reads LNHNV; CDR2 reads YYDKDF (reference sequence). Unmatched junction bases numbered 7, after V lost 0 bases and J lost 5 bases. CDR3 length equals 15 residues. The CDR3, as DNA: TGTGCCACCAGCAGAGAGGGAGGGGACTCTAACGAGCAGTACTTC. It codes for CATSREGGDSNEQYF.

DNA for the CDR3: TGTGCCAGCAGTTCTCAGGGCCCCAGTAGGCTGCCCCAGCATTTT. Its protein product is CASSSQGPSRLPQHF. This chain uses TRBV27 with TRBJ1-5, with TRBD1 as a possible D gene (5 bases). Germline loops: CDR1 MNHEY, CDR2 SMNVEV (reference sequence). The CDR3 is 15 residues long. V dropped 4 bases and J dropped 9 bases, with 19 bases sitting between them.

This rearrangement joins TRBV20-1 to TRBJ1-6; D might be TRBD1 (6 bases). Trimming removed 3 bases from V and 8 bases from J, with 11 bases in between. Germline CDR1 reads DFQATT; CDR2 reads SNEGSKA (reference sequence). The CDR3 has 13 residues. Here the CDR3 reads CSASRDKDSPLHF. The DNA for the CDR3 is TGCAGTGCTAGTCGGGACAAAGATTCACCCCTCCACTTT.

Many counts were recorded for this clonotype. The gene calls are TRBV5-1 and TRBJ2-7, with a possible D match to TRBD1 (6 bases). The CDR3 loop spans 16 amino acids. The germline V and J ends were trimmed by 3 bases and 0 bases, with 16 bases remaining between them. Looked up from germline, CDR1 is SGHRS and CDR2 is YFSETQ. For the CDR3, the DNA is TGCGCCAGCAGCTCCCCCACAGGGCTCCACTCCTACGAGCAGTACTTC. Translation gives CASSSPTGLHSYEQYF.

The chain joins TRBV10-3 to TRBJ2-1, with 7 bases that match TRBD2. V lost 3 bases and J lost 6; bases outside the gene matches: 2. The germline CDR1 and CDR2 sequences are ENHRY and SYGVKD. CDR3 size: 13 residues. CDR3 residues: CAISDGGFNEQFF. CDR3 DNA: TGTGCCATCAGTGACGGGGGGTTCAATGAGCAGTTCTTC.

This clonotype was recorded many times. V usage is TRBV6-5 and J usage is TRBJ2-3, with D perhaps TRBD1 (6 bases). This CDR3 region has 17 residues. CDR1 and CDR2 from the germline V gene are MNHEY and SVGAGI. The V end lost 2 bases, the J end lost 0 bases, and 15 bases lay between the germline ends. CDR3 coding DNA: TGTGCCAGCAGTTACATCACCAGGGGAGAGAGCACAGATACGCAGTATTTT. Amino acids: CASSYITRGESTDTQYF.

The chain is built from TRBV15 and TRBJ2-7; D is possibly TRBD1 or TRBD2 (5 bases each). The CDR3 length is 15 residues. Germline V gives CDR1 LNHNV, CDR2 YYDKDF (reference sequence). Deletions cut 0 bases from V and 0 bases from J, with 9 bases between. The CDR3 DNA reads as TGTGCCACCAGCAGAGATAACGGGGCCTCCTACGAGCAGTACTTC. Translating gives CATSRDNGASYEQYF.

This clonotype was seen only a few times. The gene calls are TRBV20-1 and TRBJ1-5, with TRBD1 as a possible D gene (5 bases). This CDR3 contains 16 residues. V shed 0 bases and J shed 0 bases, with 12 bases lying between them. The germline V gene encodes CDR1 DFQATT and CDR2 SNEGSKA (reference sequence). CDR3 in DNA: TGCAGTGCTAGAGATCAGGGACGGTATAGCAATCAGCCCCAGCATTTT. Protein sequence: CSARDQGRYSNQPQHF.

This clonotype occurred a few times. The gene calls are TRBV14 and TRBJ2-5; unclear D gene. The CDR3 extends over 16 amino acids. From germline, CDR1 is SGHDN and CDR2 FVKESK. V was cut by 1 base and J by 2 bases, with 14 bases left in between. In DNA, the CDR3 is TGTGCCAGCAGCCAAGCAAGCTGGCAGAGACAAGAGACCCAGTACTTC. Its translation: CASSQASWQRQETQYF.

The chain combines TRBV29-1 with TRBJ1-5, with a possible D match to TRBD1 (5 bases). Germline CDR1 is SQVTM and CDR2 is ANQGSEA. There are 13 residues in the CDR3. Trimming removed 7 bases from V and 0 bases from J, with 10 bases in between. The DNA for the CDR3 is TGCAGCGCTTCAGGGAATAGCAATCAGCCCCAGCATTTT. Encoded protein: CSASGNSNQPQHF.

The chain carries TRBV29-1 and TRBJ2-1; 13 positions agree with TRBD2. The V gene's germline CDR1 is SQVTM and CDR2 ANQGSEA. The CDR3 is made up of 15 amino acids. Trimming at V came to 3 bases and at J to 5 bases, leaving 4 bases not matched to a gene. DNA for the CDR3: TGCAGCGTTGACGGGACTAGCGGGACACACAATGAGCAGTTCTTC. Translated: CSVDGTSGTHNEQFF.